This T cell receptor (beta chain) was identified in a study of blood T cell repertoires in COVID-19. The wider study: Collection of acute and convalescent COVID-19 samples took place in the United States, Italy and Spain. From T cells, B-cell-depleted T cells, or PBMCs came the material, which was cDNA or gDNA.

Authors' methods: Amplified reference gene primers provided the basis for estimating nucleated cell counts. Method: immunoSEQ multiplex PCR; TCRdb's copy keeps in-frame clones and lacks some. V, J and clone size were drawn from that table, and D and trimming were deduced from the DNA. Of about 150,000 clones detected, around 87% appear once; the ten largest clones hold around 6.5%. Germline CDR1 and CDR2: MNHEY and SVGAGI. V lost 6 bases, J lost 10 bases, and 13 bases lay in between. The CDR3 length is 12 residues. This clone was seen a handful of times. The sample taken for sequencing was peripheral blood. This receptor was identified in an elderly man with acute or convalescent COVID-19. The rearrangement links TRBV6-5 to TRBJ1-5; D perhaps matches TRBD1 (5 bases). The CDR3 sequence is CASRLQGAPQHF. The CDR3, as DNA: TGTGCCAGCAGACTTCAAGGGGCTCCCCAGCATTTT.